This is a list of T cell receptor beta chains from one sample in a study of CD8+CD57+ T cells in acquired aplastic anemia. MiXCR was run by TCRdb on the reads, yielding one entry per CDR3 protein. The table lists fewer than 85,000 distinct CDR3 sequences, about three quarters of them singletons. Input material: sorted CD4+, CD8+, or CD8+CD57+ T cells (not recorded which) from PBMCs. These receptors all come from a human donor with aplastic anemia. CDR3s include the opening cysteine and the closing phenylalanine or tryptophan. Each record gives: J gene, D gene, clone size, V gene, CDR3 protein, CDR3 DNA. The D gene is left open where the match is weak. Size tells how often a clone was seen (once, few, many) or the class of an expanded clone, and some rows leave it out.

TRBJ2-7 | . | . | TRBV7-9 | CASSLVWGEQYF | TGTGCCAGCAGCTTAGTTTGGGGGGAGCAGTACTTC
TRBJ1-1 | TRBD1 | . | TRBV13 | CASSSGQGMTEAFF | TGTGCCAGCAGCTCGGGACAGGGTATGACCGAAGCTTTCTTT
TRBJ2-7 | . | many | TRBV7-9 | CASSSPTGPYEQYF | TGTGCCAGCAGCTCGCCCACCGGACCCTACGAGCAGTACTTC
TRBJ1-5 | . | once | TRBV20-1 | CSALIPAGINQPQHF | TGCAGTGCTCTTATCCCAGCAGGGATCAATCAGCCCCAGCATTTT
TRBJ2-7 | TRBD2 | . | TRBV10-3 | CAIRLSGSDTGEQYF | TGTGCCATCAGGCTGAGCGGGAGCGACACCGGGGAGCAGTACTTC
TRBJ2-7 | . | . | TRBV7-6 | CASSLVRLSYEQYF | TGTGCCAGCAGCTTAGTCCGGCTTTCCTACGAGCAGTACTTC
TRBJ2-1 | . | . | TRBV12-3/TRBV12-4 | CASSSEVRSNEQFF | TGTGCCAGCAGCTCGGAGGTCAGGTCGAATGAGCAGTTCTTC
TRBJ2-7 | TRBD2 | . | TRBV12-3/TRBV12-4 | CASRTSGAYEQYF | TGTGCCAGCAGAACTAGCGGGGCCTACGAGCAGTACTTC
TRBJ1-4 | . | few | TRBV15 | CATSKPSLTNEKLFF | TGTGCCACCAGCAAACCCAGCTTAACTAATGAAAAACTGTTTTTT
TRBJ1-5 | . | . | TRBV20-1 | CSVRSSNQPQHF | TGCAGTGTTCGGAGTAGCAATCAGCCCCAGCATTTT
TRBJ2-7 | . | many | TRBV2 | CASSEISYEQYF | TGTGCCAGCAGTGAAATAAGCTACGAGCAGTACTTC
TRBJ1-4 | TRBD1 | . | TRBV5-1 | CASSLGTGAGGEKLFF | TGCGCCAGCAGCTTGGGAACAGGGGCTGGGGGTGAAAAACTGTTTTTT
TRBJ1-6 | . | . | TRBV5-1 | CASSLQDPYNSPLHF | TGCGCCAGCAGCTTGCAGGACCCCTATAATTCACCCCTCCACTTT
TRBJ2-3 | . | once | TRBV20-1 | CSARVSSGAEDTQYF | TGCAGTGCTAGAGTATCGAGCGGAGCTGAAGATACGCAGTATTTT
TRBJ2-2 | TRBD1 | . | TRBV10-3 | CAISGTGGNTGELFF | TGTGCCATCAGTGGGACAGGGGGGAACACCGGGGAGCTGTTTTTT
TRBJ1-1 | TRBD1 | . | TRBV19 | CASSKGTGDRTEAFF | TGTGCCAGTAGTAAGGGGACAGGTGATCGAACTGAAGCTTTCTTT
TRBJ2-5 | TRBD2 | once | TRBV7-9 | CASSSQELGGSETQYF | TGTGCCAGCAGCTCACAAGAGTTGGGCGGGAGCGAGACCCAGTACTTC
TRBJ2-1 | . | . | TRBV19 | CASSIGPNEQFF | TGTGCCAGTAGTATCGGTCCCAATGAGCAGTTCTTC
TRBJ2-1 | TRBD2 | . | TRBV10-3 | CAISEYQTSGNNEQFF | TGTGCCATCAGTGAGTATCAGACTAGCGGGAACAATGAGCAGTTCTTC
TRBJ1-2 | . | . | TRBV7-9 | CASSSVAGSGYTF | TGTGCCAGCAGCTCGGTGGCAGGGAGTGGCTACACCTTC
TRBJ2-2 | . | . | TRBV20-1 | CSARDVTNTGELFF | TGCAGTGCCAGGGACGTGACGAACACCGGGGAGCTGTTTTTT
TRBJ2-7 | . | . | TRBV19 | CASSIDSSPPYEQYF | TGTGCCAGTAGTATCGACAGCTCCCCCCCCTACGAGCAATACTTC
TRBJ1-1 | . | . | TRBV2 | CASSALVGVDTEAFF | TGTGCCAGCAGTGCACTAGTGGGGGTTGACACTGAAGCTTTCTTT
TRBJ2-5 | . | . | TRBV28 | CASGGYQETQYF | TGTGCCAGCGGGGGGTACCAAGAGACCCAGTACTTC
TRBJ2-6 | . | . | TRBV9 | CASPEPPGANVLTF | TGTGCCAGCCCGGAGCCCCCTGGGGCCAACGTCCTGACTTTC
TRBJ1-1 | . | few | TRBV3-1 | CASSLSWGEPTEAFF | TGTGCCAGCAGCCTTTCTTGGGGGGAACCCACTGAAGCTTTCTTT
TRBJ2-7 | . | . | TRBV7-9 | CASSSPLRDEQYF | TGTGCCAGCAGCTCCCCTCTCAGGGACGAGCAGTACTTC
TRBJ2-5 | TRBD2 | . | TRBV20-1 | CSAAKRESGETQYF | TGCAGTGCTGCAAAGCGGGAGTCGGGGGAGACCCAGTACTTC
TRBJ2-3 | . | few | TRBV5-1 | CASSLVAGSTDTQYF | TGCGCCAGCAGCTTGGTGGCGGGAAGCACAGATACGCAGTATTTT
TRBJ2-6 | . | . | TRBV11-1 | CASSLFSRGTGANVLTF | TGTGCCAGCAGCTTATTCTCGCGAGGAACCGGGGCCAACGTCCTGACTTTC
TRBJ1-1 | . | . | TRBV15 | CATSGHLRVGAEAFF | TGTGCCACCAGCGGGCATCTCAGGGTGGGCGCTGAAGCTTTCTTT
TRBJ1-2 | TRBD1 | few | TRBV27 | CASSDRGFHGYTF | TGTGCCAGCTCCGACAGGGGATTTCATGGCTACACCTTC
TRBJ2-5 | TRBD1 | few | TRBV24-1 | CATSDPRTGEETQYF | TGTGCCACCAGTGATCCCCGGACAGGAGAAGAGACCCAGTACTTC
TRBJ1-6 | . | . | TRBV7-9 | CASSSDSSPLHF | TGTGCCAGCAGCAGCGACAGCTCACCCCTCCACTTT
TRBJ2-3 | . | . | TRBV24-1 | CATMAGSASTDTQYF | TGTGCCACCATGGCTGGCAGTGCTAGCACAGATACGCAGTATTTT
TRBJ2-7 | . | . | TRBV29-1 | CSGIWTSLQYF | TGCAGCGGGATCTGGACTTCCCTGCAGTACTTC
TRBJ2-5 | TRBD2 | . | TRBV13 | CASSPPRLAGGETQYF | TGTGCCAGCAGCCCCCCCCGCCTAGCGGGAGGGGAGACCCAGTACTTC
TRBJ2-1 | TRBD2 | few | TRBV15 | CATSREGLADYNEQFF | TGTGCCACCAGCAGAGAAGGACTAGCGGATTACAATGAGCAGTTCTTC
TRBJ1-5 | . | once | TRBV7-9 | CASSPKANQPQHF | TGTGCCAGCAGTCCAAAGGCCAATCAGCCCCAGCATTTT
TRBJ2-7 | . | . | TRBV13 | CASSSTDRQPYEQYF | TGTGCCAGCAGCTCGACTGACAGACAACCCTACGAGCAGTACTTC
TRBJ1-2 | TRBD1 | . | TRBV5-4 | CASSPQQGVYGYTF | TGTGCCAGCAGCCCTCAACAGGGGGTCTATGGCTACACCTTC
TRBJ2-6 | . | . | TRBV2 | CASIPRPYSGANVLTF | TGTGCCAGCATCCCTAGACCCTACTCTGGGGCCAACGTCCTGACTTTC
TRBJ2-2 | TRBD2 | . | TRBV9 | CASSWGGLSNTGELFF | TGTGCCAGCAGTTGGGGGGGACTGTCGAACACCGGGGAGCTGTTTTTT
TRBJ2-7 | . | few | TRBV2 | CASTPQGYEQYF | TGTGCCAGCACCCCTCAGGGCTACGAGCAGTACTTC
TRBJ1-5 | . | many | TRBV25-1 | CASALGANQPQHF | TGTGCCAGCGCCCTGGGGGCCAATCAGCCCCAGCATTTT
TRBJ2-7 | TRBD2 | . | TRBV7-2 | CASSLGREKTYEQYF | TGTGCCAGCAGCCTGGGGCGGGAGAAGACCTACGAGCAGTACTTC
TRBJ2-7 | TRBD2 | . | TRBV4-3 | CASSQEVDSGRGAYF | TGCGCCAGCAGCCAAGAGGTAGATAGCGGGAGAGGGGCGTACTTC